Following are 7 T cell receptor beta chains from one sample sequenced in a study of blood T cell repertoires in COVID-19. Assay: immunoSEQ multiplex PCR; the TCRdb copy retains only in-frame clones and omits some. Of roughly 150,000 clones in the sample, around 90% are singletons; the top ten hold roughly 4.5%. Sequences were obtained from peripheral blood. These receptors originate from a man aged 18 to 29 with COVID-19, enrolled during active disease.

The gene calls are TRBV4-3 and TRBJ2-7, with 9 bases lining up with TRBD1. Germline trimming cut 0 bases from V and 7 bases from J; bases unmatched to any gene: 13. The CDR3 sequence is 17 residues long. Germline CDR1 is LGHNA and CDR2 is YSLEER. The CDR3 DNA reads TGCGCCAGCAGCCAAGATTCAGGGGGACAGGGACGAGCTGAGCAGTACTTC. This sequence encodes CASSQDSGGQGRAEQYF.

Comment on this clone: The junction and the germline gene differ at one end; a read error may be behind it. The V call is TRBV27, the J call TRBJ1-4; a possible D gene is TRBD1 (6 bases). The CDR3 spans 15 residues. Germline V gives CDR1 MNHEY, CDR2 SMNVEV (reference sequence). The CDR3 sequence: CASSPRGRANEKLLF. The CDR3, as DNA: TGTGCCAGCAGTCCGAGGGGGAGGGCTAATGAAAAACTGCTTTTT.

The chain combines TRBV4-1 with TRBJ2-5; weak D call: TRBD1 (5 bases). Trimming took off 1 base at V and 5 bases at J, with 17 bases between the two ends. Germline assignment: CDR1 MGHRA and CDR2 YSYEKL. The CDR3 spans 16 residues. The CDR3 here is CASSQVSGRVGETQYF. The CDR3 DNA reads TGCGCCAGCAGCCAAGTATCCGGCAGGGTGGGTGAGACCCAGTACTTC.

This rearrangement joins TRBV5-1 to TRBJ1-3, with D hard to call. The CDR3 contains 14 residues. V lost 4 bases to trimming and J lost 3 bases, with 11 bases between them. Germline assignment: CDR1 SGHRS and CDR2 YFSETQ. Here the CDR3 reads CASSIGLRGNTIYF. The DNA for the CDR3 is TGCGCCAGCAGCATAGGACTGCGTGGAAACACCATATATTTT.

This sequence joins TRBV6-5 and TRBJ1-3; 7 nucleotides line up with TRBD1. CDR1 and CDR2 from the germline V gene are MNHEY and SVGAGI. There are 14 residues in the CDR3. After removal of 4 bases from V and 4 bases from J, the junction contained 4 bases not matched to a gene. The CDR3 sequence: CASSSWDRGNTIYF. CDR3 DNA sequence: TGTGCCAGCAGTTCCTGGGACAGAGGAAACACCATATATTTT.

This chain uses TRBV6-2 or TRBV6-3 with TRBJ2-5, with 9 nucleotides matching TRBD1. Germline V CDR1 and CDR2: MNHEY, SVGEGT. This CDR3 contains 13 residues. V shed 6 bases, J shed 5 bases, and the junction held 4 bases outside the gene matches. The CDR3 DNA sequence: TGTGCCAGCAGCGGGACAGGGACCGAGACCCAGTACTTC. This sequence encodes CASSGTGTETQYF.

The V and J genes are TRBV7-8 and TRBJ2-1, with TRBD2 as a possible D gene (5 bases). Trimming pared 5 bases from V and 8 bases from J, leaving 13 bases between. Germline CDR1 SGHVS, CDR2 FQNEAQ. The CDR3 is 13 residues long. CDR3 sequence (DNA): TGTGCCAGCAGCCGTGCCGCGGGCTATGAGCAGTTCTTC. Amino acids: CASSRAAGYEQFF.